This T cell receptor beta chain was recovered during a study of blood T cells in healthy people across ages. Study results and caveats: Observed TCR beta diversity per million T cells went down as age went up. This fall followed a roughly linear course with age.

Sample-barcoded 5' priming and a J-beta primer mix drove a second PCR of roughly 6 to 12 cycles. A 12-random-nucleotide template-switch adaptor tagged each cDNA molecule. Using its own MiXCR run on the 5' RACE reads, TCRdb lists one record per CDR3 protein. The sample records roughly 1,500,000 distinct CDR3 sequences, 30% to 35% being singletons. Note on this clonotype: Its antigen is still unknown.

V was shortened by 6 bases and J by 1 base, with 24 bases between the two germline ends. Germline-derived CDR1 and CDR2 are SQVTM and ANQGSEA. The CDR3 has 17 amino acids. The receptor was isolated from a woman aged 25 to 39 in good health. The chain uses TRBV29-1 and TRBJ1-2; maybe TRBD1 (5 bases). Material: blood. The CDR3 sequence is CSVGTGTAIISNYGYTF. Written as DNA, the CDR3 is TGCAGCGTGGGGACCGGGACGGCCATTATAAGTAACTATGGCTACACCTTC.